The 7 T cell receptor beta chains given below trace back to one sample, sequenced in a study of control samples from healthy donors and cancer patients. Produced via immunoSEQ multiplex PCR; TCRdb's table is partial and in-frame only. The sample lists 65,000 to 80,000 clones, 85% to 90% occurring once. Sequenced input: PBMCs. The receptor set was obtained from an older woman with head and neck cancer.

The chain couples TRBV24-1 to TRBJ1-5; the D is unclear. The CDR3 consists of 13 residues. V dropped 7 bases and J dropped 4 bases, with 10 bases sitting between them. Looked up from germline, CDR1 is KGHDR and CDR2 is SFDVKD. Written as DNA, the CDR3 is TGTGCCACCAGGGGCGGGATTAATCAGCCCCAGCATTTT. Translated: CATRGGINQPQHF.

This CDR3 is CASSLVGLARSYEQYF. As DNA, the CDR3 is TGTGCCAGCAGCTTAGTGGGACTAGCACGGTCCTACGAGCAGTACTTC. V gene TRBV7-2 combines with J gene TRBJ2-7; 9 bases match TRBD2. Per the germline V gene, CDR1 is SGHTA and CDR2 is FQGNSA. CDR3 length: 16 residues. After removal of 1 base from V and 1 base from J, the junction contained 5 bases not matched to a gene.

The chain recombines TRBV19 with TRBJ1-5; D is unresolved. Trimming shortened V by 9 bases and J by 0 bases, and 21 bases separated the two germline ends. CDR3 length: 17 residues. The germline gives CDR1 LNHDA, CDR2 SQIVND (reference sequence). The DNA for the CDR3 is TGTGCCAGCCGTAGGAGGGATGAGGCCTATAGCAATCAGCCCCAGCATTTT. This translates into CASRRRDEAYSNQPQHF.

The rearrangement uses TRBV7-9 and TRBJ2-5; 9 positions agree with TRBD1. The CDR3 covers 15 residues. Germline V gives CDR1 SEHNR, CDR2 FQNEAQ (reference sequence). V trimming: 5 bases; J trimming: 4 bases; junction bases outside the gene matches: 8. This CDR3 is CASSPGQGGPETQYF. The CDR3 nucleotides read TGTGCCAGCAGCCCGGGACAGGGTGGTCCAGAGACCCAGTACTTC. Supplemented by reference TRBV7-9 and TRBJ2-5, the full variable domain reads DTGVSQNPRHKITKRGQNVTFRCDPISEHNRLYWYRQTLGQGPEFLTYFQNEAQLEKSRLLSDRFSAERPKGSFSTLEIQRTEQGDSAMYLCASSPGQGGPETQYFGPGTRLLVL.

J is TRBJ2-5 and V is TRBV5-6; 14 nucleotides agree with TRBD2. Per the germline V gene, CDR1 is SGHDT and CDR2 is YYEEEE. Trimming at V came to 4 bases and at J to 4 bases, leaving 6 bases not matched to a gene. This CDR3 has 16 residues. The CDR3 coding sequence is TGTGCCAGCAGCCTGGGACTAGCGGGAGTTCGAGAGACCCAGTACTTC. Protein sequence: CASSLGLAGVRETQYF.

The chain couples TRBV3-1 (or the pseudogene TRBV3-2) to TRBJ2-7; maybe TRBD2 (5 bases). The CDR3 covers 14 residues. Germline V CDR1 and CDR2: LGHDT, YNNKEL (reference sequence). Trimming removed 4 bases from V and 0 bases from J, with 10 bases in between. CDR3 bases: TGTGCCAGCAGCCGAACGGGAAGCTCCTACGAGCAGTACTTC. Translated: CASSRTGSSYEQYF.

The V gene is TRBV28, the J gene TRBJ2-2; 9 bases line up with TRBD2. Trimming removed 0 bases from V and 6 bases from J; junction bases left unmatched: 8. The CDR3 contains 17 residues. CDR1 MDHEN and CDR2 SYDVKM come from the germline V gene. DNA for the CDR3: TGTGCCAGCAGTTTATGGAGCTTGGCGGGAGGGCCCGGGGAGCTGTTTTTT. Translation: CASSLWSLAGGPGELFF.